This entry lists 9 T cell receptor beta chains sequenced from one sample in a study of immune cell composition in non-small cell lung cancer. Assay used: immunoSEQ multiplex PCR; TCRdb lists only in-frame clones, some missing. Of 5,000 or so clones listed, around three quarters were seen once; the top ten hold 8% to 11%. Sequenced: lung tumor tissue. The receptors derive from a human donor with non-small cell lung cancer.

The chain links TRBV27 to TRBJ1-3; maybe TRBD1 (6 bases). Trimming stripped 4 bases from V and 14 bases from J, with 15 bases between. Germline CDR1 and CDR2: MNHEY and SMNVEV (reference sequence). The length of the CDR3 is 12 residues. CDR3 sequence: CASSYTGQPLYF. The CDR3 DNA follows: TGTGCCAGCAGTTACACCGGACAGCCCCTATATTTT.

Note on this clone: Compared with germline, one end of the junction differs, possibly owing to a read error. In DNA form, the CDR3 reads TGTGCCAGCAATCGCGCTAGCGGTTTTCGGGGAGCTGTTTTT. The encoded protein is CASNRASGFRGAVF. This rearrangement joins TRBV2 to TRBJ2-2; TRBD2 agrees at 7 bases. Germline CDR1 SNHLY, CDR2 FYNNEI. This CDR3 region has 14 residues.

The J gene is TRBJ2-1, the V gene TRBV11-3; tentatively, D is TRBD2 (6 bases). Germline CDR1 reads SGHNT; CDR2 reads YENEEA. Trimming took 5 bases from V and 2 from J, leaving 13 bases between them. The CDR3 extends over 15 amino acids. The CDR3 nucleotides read TGTGCCAGCAGCCCCTTCGGGGGACCCTACAATGAGCAGTTCTTC. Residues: CASSPFGGPYNEQFF. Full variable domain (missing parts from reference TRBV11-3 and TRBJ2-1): EAGVVQSPRYKIIEKKQPVAFWCNPISGHNTLYWYLQNLGQGPELLIRYENEEAVDDSQLPKDRFSAERLKGVDSTLKIQPAELGDSAVYLCASSPFGGPYNEQFFGPGTRLTVL.

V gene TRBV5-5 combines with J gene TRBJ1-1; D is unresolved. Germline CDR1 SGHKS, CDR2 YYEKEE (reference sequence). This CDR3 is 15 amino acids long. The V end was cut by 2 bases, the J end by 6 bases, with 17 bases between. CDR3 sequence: CASSFGPGKEAEAFF. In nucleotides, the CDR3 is TGTGCCAGCAGCTTCGGTCCGGGGAAAGAGGCTGAAGCTTTCTTT.

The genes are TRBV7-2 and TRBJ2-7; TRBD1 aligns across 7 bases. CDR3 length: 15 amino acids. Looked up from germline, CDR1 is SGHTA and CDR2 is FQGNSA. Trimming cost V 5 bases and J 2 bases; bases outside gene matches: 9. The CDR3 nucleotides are TGTGCCAGCAGCCCCCAACAGGACAGGCCCTACGAGCAGTACTTC. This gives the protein CASSPQQDRPYEQYF. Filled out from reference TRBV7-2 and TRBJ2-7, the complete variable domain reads GAGVSQSPSNKVTEKGKDVELRCDPISGHTALYWYRQSLGQGLEFLIYFQGNSAPDKSGLPSDRFSAERTGGSVSTLTIQRTQQEDSAVYLCASSPQQDRPYEQYFGPGTRLTVT.

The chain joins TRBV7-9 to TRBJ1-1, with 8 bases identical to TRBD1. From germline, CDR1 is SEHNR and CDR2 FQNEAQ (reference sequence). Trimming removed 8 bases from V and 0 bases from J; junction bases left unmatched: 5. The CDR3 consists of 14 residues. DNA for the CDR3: TGTGCCAGCCTTCAGGGGGCAATGAACACTGAAGCTTTCTTT. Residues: CASLQGAMNTEAFF.

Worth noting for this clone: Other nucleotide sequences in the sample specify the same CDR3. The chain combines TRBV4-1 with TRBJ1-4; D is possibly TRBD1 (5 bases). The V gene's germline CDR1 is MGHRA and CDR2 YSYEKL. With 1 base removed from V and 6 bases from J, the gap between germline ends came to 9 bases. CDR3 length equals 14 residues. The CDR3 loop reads CASSQGQGDEKLFF. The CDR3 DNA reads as TGCGCCAGCAGCCAAGGCCAGGGTGATGAAAAACTGTTTTTT.

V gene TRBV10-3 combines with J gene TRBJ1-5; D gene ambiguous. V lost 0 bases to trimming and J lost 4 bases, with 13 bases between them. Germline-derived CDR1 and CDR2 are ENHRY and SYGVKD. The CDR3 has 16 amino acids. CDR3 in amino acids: CAISESMAGTNQPQHF. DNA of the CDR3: TGTGCCATCAGTGAGTCGATGGCAGGAACTAATCAGCCCCAGCATTTT.

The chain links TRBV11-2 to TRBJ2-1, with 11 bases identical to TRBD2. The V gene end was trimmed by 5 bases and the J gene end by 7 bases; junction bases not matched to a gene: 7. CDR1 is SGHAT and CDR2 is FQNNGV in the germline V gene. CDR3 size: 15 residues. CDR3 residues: CASSKGLAETNEQFF. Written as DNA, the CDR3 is TGTGCCAGCAGCAAGGGACTAGCGGAAACAAATGAGCAGTTCTTC. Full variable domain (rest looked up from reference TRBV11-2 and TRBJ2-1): EAGVAQSPRYKIIEKRQSVAFWCNPISGHATLYWYQQILGQGPKLLIQFQNNGVVDDSQLPKDRFSAERLKGVDSTLKIQPAKLEDSAVYLCASSKGLAETNEQFFGPGTRLTVL.